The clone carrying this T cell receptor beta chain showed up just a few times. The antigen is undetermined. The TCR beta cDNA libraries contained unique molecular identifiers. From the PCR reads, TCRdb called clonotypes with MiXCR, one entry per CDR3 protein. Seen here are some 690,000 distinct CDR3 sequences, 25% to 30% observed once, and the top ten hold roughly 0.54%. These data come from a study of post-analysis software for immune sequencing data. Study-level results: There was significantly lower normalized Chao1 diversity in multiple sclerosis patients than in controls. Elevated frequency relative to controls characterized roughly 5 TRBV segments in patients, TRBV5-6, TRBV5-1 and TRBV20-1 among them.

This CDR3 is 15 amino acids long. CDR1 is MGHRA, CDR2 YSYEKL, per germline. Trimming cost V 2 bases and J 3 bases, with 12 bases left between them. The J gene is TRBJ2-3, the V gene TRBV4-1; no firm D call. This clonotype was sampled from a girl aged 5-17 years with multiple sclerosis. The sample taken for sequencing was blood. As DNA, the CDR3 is TGCGCCAGCAGCCAAAACCTCCGCCAGACAGATACGCAGTATTTT. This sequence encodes CASSQNLRQTDTQYF.